The entry below gives a single T cell receptor (beta chain) sequence along with its context. Each CDR3 protein is one row after TCRdb ran MiXCR on the RT-PCR reads. The sample consists of 610,000 or so distinct CDR3 sequences, approximately 14% of them appearing once. This entry belongs to a study of response to subunit inactivated influenza vaccine. Per germline, CDR1 LGHNA and CDR2 YNFKEQ. V lost 2 bases, J lost 4 bases, and 11 bases lay in between. This CDR3 comprises 15 residues. The receptor was derived from a man aged 45 to 65 who received an inactivated influenza vaccine. The sample in question was PBMCs from blood, obtained about 13 days after vaccination. V is TRBV4-2 and J is TRBJ2-2; D remains unclear. The CDR3, as DNA: TGTGCCAGCAGCCAATACCACGGGTTCACCGGGGAGCTGTTTTTT. As protein: CASSQYHGFTGELFF.